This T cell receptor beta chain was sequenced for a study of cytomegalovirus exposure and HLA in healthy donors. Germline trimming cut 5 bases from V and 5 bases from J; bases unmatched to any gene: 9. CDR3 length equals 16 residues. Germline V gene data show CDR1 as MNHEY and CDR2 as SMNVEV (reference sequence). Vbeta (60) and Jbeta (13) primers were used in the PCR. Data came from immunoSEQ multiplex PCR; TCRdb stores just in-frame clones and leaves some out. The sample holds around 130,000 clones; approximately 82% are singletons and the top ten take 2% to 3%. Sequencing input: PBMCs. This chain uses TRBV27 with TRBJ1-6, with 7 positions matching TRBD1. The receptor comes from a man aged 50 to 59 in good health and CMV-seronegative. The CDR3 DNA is TGTGCCAGCAGTGCGCAACAGGGGTACAATAATTCACCCCTCCACTTT. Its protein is CASSAQQGYNNSPLHF.